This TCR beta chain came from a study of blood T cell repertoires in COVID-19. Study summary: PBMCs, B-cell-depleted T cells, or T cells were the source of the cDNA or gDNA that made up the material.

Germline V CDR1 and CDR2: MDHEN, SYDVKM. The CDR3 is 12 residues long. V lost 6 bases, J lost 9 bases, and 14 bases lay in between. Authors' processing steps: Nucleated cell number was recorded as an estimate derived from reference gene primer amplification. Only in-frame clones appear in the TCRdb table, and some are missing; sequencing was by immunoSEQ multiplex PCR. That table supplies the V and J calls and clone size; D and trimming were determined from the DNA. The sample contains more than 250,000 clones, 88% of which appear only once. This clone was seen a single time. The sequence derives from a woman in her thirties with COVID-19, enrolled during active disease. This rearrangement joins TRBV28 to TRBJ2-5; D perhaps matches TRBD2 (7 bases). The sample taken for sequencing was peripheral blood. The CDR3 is CASSSGGRAQYF. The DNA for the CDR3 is TGTGCCAGCAGCTCCGGGGGGCGGGCCCAGTACTTC.